Presented here are 21 T cell receptor beta chains from one specimen sequenced in a study of blood T cell repertoires in COVID-19 (dated by TCRdb to 2020 to 2021). Library creation used the immunoSEQ multiplex PCR assay. TCRdb holds this immuneACCESS table with in-frame rearrangements only. Some clones are missing; in checked studies, unresolved V genes explain under half, and the rest has no known cause. The sample profile shows more than 250,000 clones; approximately 82% of them were found once. The ten largest clones represent over 4.5% of the sample. The sequencing input was peripheral blood. These receptors all stem from a man in his 60s who had recovered from COVID-19.

This chain links TRBV2 with TRBJ1-6, with 10 bases lining up with TRBD1. The CDR3 is made up of 15 amino acids. The V and J ends lost 6 bases and 4 bases, in that order; junction bases with no gene match: 3. From germline, CDR1 is SNHLY and CDR2 FYNNEI. The CDR3 loop is CASSRDRGYNSPLHF. CDR3 coding DNA: TGTGCCAGCAGCAGGGACAGGGGTTATAATTCACCCCTCCACTTT. The variable domain in full, completed from reference TRBV2 and TRBJ1-6, reads EPEVTQTPSHQVTQMGQEVILRCVPISNHLYFYWYRQILGQKVEFLVSFYNNEISEKSEIFDDQFSVERPDGSNFTLKIRSTKLEDSAMYFCASSRDRGYNSPLHFGNGTRLTVT.

This chain links TRBV4-2 with TRBJ2-5; tentatively, D is TRBD2 (6 bases). V lost 5 bases and J lost 2, with 9 bases in between. Germline V gene data show CDR1 as LGHNA and CDR2 as YNFKEQ. CDR3 length: 13 amino acids. CDR3 loop: CASSKGTQETQYF. The CDR3 nucleotides read TGTGCCAGCAGCAAAGGGACTCAAGAGACCCAGTACTTC.

V is TRBV2 and J is TRBJ2-5; D is possibly TRBD2 (5 bases). The CDR3 consists of 13 residues. Trimming shortened V by 6 bases and J by 1 base, and 9 bases separated the two germline ends. CDR1 and CDR2 from the germline V gene are SNHLY and FYNNEI. CDR3 sequence reads: CASRVDFQETQYF. CDR3 nucleotide sequence: TGTGCCAGCAGGGTGGACTTCCAAGAGACCCAGTACTTC.

Remarks on this clone: The same CDR3 arises from other DNA sequences in this sample as well. The chain couples TRBV6-2 or TRBV6-3 to TRBJ2-7; maybe TRBD2 (5 bases). This CDR3 has 12 residues. V lost 5 bases and J 0 bases, leaving 5 bases between the germline ends. Germline loops: CDR1 MNHEY, CDR2 SVGEGT. The DNA for the CDR3 is TGTGCCAGCAGTCGGGACTCCTACGAGCAGTACTTC. This sequence encodes CASSRDSYEQYF.

This sequence joins TRBV6-5 and TRBJ1-2; D is possibly TRBD1 (6 bases). Germline V CDR1 and CDR2: MNHEY, SVGAGI. Between the trimmed V and J ends, which lost 4 bases and 2 bases, there was a span of 17 bases. The CDR3 runs to 16 residues. This CDR3 reads CASSSPLQGMNYGYTF. CDR3 bases: TGTGCCAGCAGTTCCCCGCTCCAGGGGATGAACTATGGCTACACCTTC.

V gene TRBV19 combines with J gene TRBJ2-1; perhaps TRBD2 as D (6 bases). CDR3 size: 16 residues. Trimming removed 7 bases from V and 2 bases from J, with 18 bases in between. The V gene's germline CDR1 is LNHDA and CDR2 SQIVND (reference sequence). The CDR3 region has the DNA TGTGCCAGTATGGACGCCAGGAGGGTCGCCTACAATGAGCAGTTCTTC. Translating gives CASMDARRVAYNEQFF.

In this sample, this clone turned up once. The CDR3 DNA is TGTGCCAGCAGTGAATATGGGGGGTCACTCTCCTACAATGAGCAGTTCTTC. Its translation is CASSEYGGSLSYNEQFF. The chain employs TRBV6-1 and TRBJ2-1; perhaps TRBD2 as D (6 bases). This CDR3 is built from 17 residues. Germline V gives CDR1 MNHNS, CDR2 SASEGT. The ends were cut back, 2 bases at V and 0 bases at J, with 14 bases in the middle.

This chain links TRBV5-1 with TRBJ2-1; 15 bases line up with TRBD2. Germline values: CDR1 SGHRS, CDR2 YFSETQ. Trimming at V came to 4 bases and at J to 3 bases, leaving 11 bases not matched to a gene. The CDR3 has 19 amino acids. The CDR3 DNA reads TGCGCCAGCAGCCGAGGGACCGGGACTAGCGGGGGGAACTACAATGAGCAGTTCTTC. Its protein is CASSRGTGTSGGNYNEQFF.

The chain combines TRBV27 with TRBJ2-1, with D possibly TRBD1 on 5 matching bases. Germline V gives CDR1 MNHEY, CDR2 SMNVEV (reference sequence). Deletions cut 6 bases from V and 8 bases from J, with 14 bases between. The length of the CDR3 is 13 residues. CDR3 sequence reads: CASSSSLQDEQFF. The CDR3 DNA sequence: TGTGCCAGCAGCTCTTCCTTACAGGATGAGCAGTTCTTC.

V usage is TRBV6-5 and J usage is TRBJ1-2; perhaps TRBD1 as D (5 bases). The V and J ends lost 6 bases and 0 bases respectively, with 14 bases between them. Germline V CDR1 and CDR2: MNHEY, SVGAGI. CDR3 length: 15 amino acids. CDR3 coding DNA: TGTGCCAGCAGGATACAGGAGCCACCTAACTATGGCTACACCTTC. This encodes CASRIQEPPNYGYTF.

The rearrangement links TRBV2 to TRBJ2-3, with D perhaps matching TRBD1 (5 bases). Trimming removed 7 bases at V and 2 bases at J, with 16 bases between. The CDR3 sequence is 15 residues long. The germline CDR1 and CDR2 sequences are SNHLY and FYNNEI. The chain's CDR3 is CASIPRRVSTDTQYF. The CDR3 DNA is TGTGCCAGCATCCCCCGCAGGGTTTCCACAGATACGCAGTATTTT.

The chain uses TRBV11-3 and TRBJ2-3; tentative D call: TRBD2 (7 bases). Germline CDR1 SGHNT, CDR2 YENEEA. The CDR3 has 17 amino acids. The V gene lost 5 bases and the J gene lost 0 bases, with 18 bases spanning the gap. Here the CDR3 reads CASSPRGAGASTDTQYF. CDR3 nucleotide sequence: TGTGCCAGCAGCCCCCGAGGGGCGGGGGCTAGCACAGATACGCAGTATTTT.

The gene calls are TRBV19 and TRBJ1-1, with 10 nucleotides matching TRBD1. Unmatched junction bases numbered 7, after V lost 4 bases and J lost 2 bases. CDR3 size: 16 residues. Germline V lookup: CDR1 LNHDA, CDR2 SQIVND (reference sequence). CDR3 in DNA: TGTGCCAGTAGTACCCGGACAGGGGGAATAAACACTGAAGCTTTCTTT. This sequence encodes CASSTRTGGINTEAFF.

This clone was seen just once. The chain carries TRBV24-1 and TRBJ1-2; D may be TRBD1 (5 bases). The CDR3 runs to 16 residues. Trimming cost V 3 bases and J 5 bases, with 18 bases left between them. CDR1 is KGHDR and CDR2 is SFDVKD in the germline V gene. The CDR3 region has the DNA TGTGCCACCAGTGATCGCGGGACGGGGTCTCGTTATGGCTACACCTTC. Translated: CATSDRGTGSRYGYTF.

The J gene is TRBJ1-5, the V gene TRBV19; D is uncertain. The germline gives CDR1 LNHDA, CDR2 SQIVND (reference sequence). The CDR3 has 13 residues. V was shortened by 8 bases and J by 3 bases, with 11 bases between the two germline ends. This CDR3 reads CASEGGLNQPQHF. In nucleotides, the CDR3 is TGTGCCAGTGAGGGAGGCCTCAATCAGCCCCAGCATTTT.

The chain has TRBV7-9 and TRBJ1-4, with TRBD1 identical over 8 bases. The germline gives CDR1 SEHNR, CDR2 FQNEAQ (reference sequence). The CDR3 extends over 15 amino acids. V was clipped by 4 bases and J by 3 bases; unmatched bases: 4. CDR3 in amino acids: CASSSTGGANEKLFF. In DNA, the CDR3 is TGTGCCAGCAGCTCCACAGGGGGGGCTAATGAAAAACTGTTTTTT.

This clone occurred a few times. The chain is built from TRBV28 and TRBJ1-5; TRBD1 might be the D (5 bases). There are 15 residues in the CDR3. The germline V gene encodes CDR1 MDHEN and CDR2 SYDVKM. V shed 5 bases and J shed 2 bases, with 13 bases lying between them. DNA for the CDR3: TGTGCCAGCAGTCACCAGGGCTTCGGCAATCAGCCCCAGCATTTT. It yields the protein CASSHQGFGNQPQHF.

About this clone itself: Other nucleotide sequences from this sample produce the same CDR3. The V and J genes are TRBV18 and TRBJ1-4; D is perhaps TRBD1 (5 bases). The V end was cut by 1 base, the J end by 7 bases, with 10 bases between. Germline CDR1 reads KGHSH; CDR2 reads LQKENI. This CDR3 is built from 14 residues. The CDR3 protein is CASSPRQGGEKLFF. The DNA for the CDR3 is TGTGCCAGCTCACCACGGCAGGGCGGTGAAAAACTGTTTTTT.

This rearrangement joins TRBV5-1 to TRBJ2-7; 7 positions agree with TRBD2. Unmatched junction bases numbered 10, after V lost 0 bases and J lost 7 bases. Germline V gene data show CDR1 as SGHRS and CDR2 as YFSETQ. The CDR3 extends over 15 amino acids. The CDR3 loop is CASSLAGTIRREQYF. The CDR3 nucleotides read TGCGCCAGCAGCTTGGCCGGGACTATACGGAGAGAGCAGTACTTC.

The chain employs TRBV5-1 and TRBJ2-1; weak D call: TRBD1 (6 bases). Deletions cut 1 base from V and 13 bases from J, with 18 bases between. The CDR3 covers 14 residues. In germline, CDR1 is SGHRS, CDR2 YFSETQ. The CDR3 is CASSLFEGQGGQFF. DNA for the CDR3: TGCGCCAGCAGCTTGTTCGAGGGCCAAGGGGGTCAGTTCTTC.

This clone was found a few times. The chain joins TRBV6-5 to TRBJ2-7; 11 bases match TRBD2. Germline loops: CDR1 MNHEY, CDR2 SVGAGI. CDR3 length: 14 residues. After removal of 10 bases from V and 6 bases from J, the junction contained 11 bases not matched to a gene. The CDR3 is CATQARTSGLEQYF. The CDR3 DNA is TGTGCCACCCAAGCCAGGACTAGCGGGCTCGAGCAGTACTTC.